The 27 T cell receptor beta chains reported below all come from one sample, sequenced in a study of blood T cell repertoires in COVID-19 (dated by TCRdb to 2019 to 2021). Libraries were built with the immunoSEQ multiplex PCR assay. Here the immuneACCESS table is served through TCRdb, limited to in-frame sequences with V and J called. Missing clones are a known gap in these copies; in checked studies unresolved V genes cover under half, and the rest lacks a known reason. The sample has some 90,000 clones on record, roughly nine tenths of them singletons. The ten largest account for 7.5% to 9.5% of the sample. The sequenced material came from peripheral blood. Receptors originate from a man aged 50 to 60 with acute or convalescent COVID-19.

This chain links TRBV2 with TRBJ1-5; 9 nucleotides align to TRBD1. J lost 3 bases, V lost 2 bases, and 8 bases had no gene match. CDR1 is SNHLY and CDR2 is FYNNEI in the germline V gene. The CDR3 contains 17 residues. The DNA for the CDR3 is TGTGCCAGCAGTGAACGGTACAGGGGGCCCAACAATCAGCCCCAGCATTTT. It is translated as CASSERYRGPNNQPQHF.

The chain is built from TRBV12-5 and TRBJ2-2; TRBD2 matches at 9 bases. V was pared by 5 bases and J by 7 bases, with 5 bases of the junction left unmatched. CDR3 length: 14 amino acids. From germline, CDR1 is LGHNT and CDR2 FRNRAP. CDR3 in amino acids: CASGPGGGGGELFF. The CDR3 DNA follows: TGTGCTAGTGGTCCCGGCGGGGGGGGCGGGGAGCTGTTTTTT.

J is TRBJ1-3 and V is TRBV19; no reliable D call. CDR3 size: 12 residues. Germline V gives CDR1 LNHDA, CDR2 SQIVND (reference sequence). Trimming removed 2 bases from V and 9 bases from J, with 8 bases in between. Here the CDR3 reads CASSITSGTIYF. CDR3 nucleotides: TGTGCCAGTAGTATAACGTCAGGCACCATATATTTT. Full variable domain (outside the CDR3, taken from reference TRBV19 and TRBJ1-3): DGGITQSPKYLFRKEGQNVTLSCEQNLNHDAMYWYRQDPGQGLRLIYYSQIVNDFQKGDIAEGYSVSREKKESFPLTVTSAQKNPTAFYLCASSITSGTIYFGEGSWLTVV.

The chain joins TRBV15 to TRBJ2-3, with TRBD2 matching over 10 bases. J gave up 4 bases and V 2 bases, and 6 bases lay outside the gene matches. Germline CDR1 and CDR2: LNHNV and YYDKDF (reference sequence). The CDR3 length is 16 residues. For the CDR3, the DNA is TGTGCCACCAGCAGACCAGCGGGGGGGCCCCCAGATACGCAGTATTTT. It codes for CATSRPAGGPPDTQYF.

V gene TRBV5-1 combines with J gene TRBJ1-2; 11 positions agree with TRBD1. This CDR3 has 16 amino acids. Looked up from germline, CDR1 is SGHRS and CDR2 is YFSETQ. The V segment lost 2 bases and the J segment 5 bases; nucleotides outside the gene matches: 8. This CDR3 is CASSLGQGAESYGYTF. The DNA of the CDR3 is TGCGCCAGCAGCTTAGGACAGGGGGCGGAGAGTTATGGCTACACCTTC.

Notes on this clone: Other DNA sequences within the sample encode an identical CDR3. The CDR3 sequence: CASSPTGDYGYTF. CDR3 nucleotides: TGTGCCAGTTCCCCAACAGGGGACTATGGCTACACCTTC. The V gene is TRBV19, the J gene TRBJ1-2, with 7 bases aligning to TRBD1. With 8 bases clipped from V and 3 bases from J, the junction kept 6 bases outside the gene matches. The CDR3 consists of 13 residues. CDR1 is LNHDA and CDR2 is SQIVND in the germline V gene (reference sequence).

J is TRBJ1-6 and V is TRBV27; 7 bases are shared with TRBD1. There are 15 residues in the CDR3. CDR1 and CDR2 (germline): MNHEY, SMNVEV (reference sequence). J gave up 9 bases and V 7 bases, and 12 bases lay outside the gene matches. The CDR3 here is CASTRDSPGFSPLHF. Here the CDR3 DNA reads TGTGCCAGCACCAGGGACAGTCCGGGATTTTCACCCCTCCACTTT.

The chain carries TRBV6-5 and TRBJ2-1, with 9 nucleotides matching TRBD2. With V trimmed by 4 bases and J by 4 bases, 2 bases remained unmatched. The CDR3 is 14 amino acids. Germline values: CDR1 MNHEY, CDR2 SVGAGI. The CDR3 loop is CASSLAGDYNEQFF. In DNA, the CDR3 is TGTGCCAGCAGTTTAGCGGGGGATTACAATGAGCAGTTCTTC.

The CDR3 is CASSSKQGTYEQYF. The CDR3 bases are TGTGCCAGCAGCTCTAAACAGGGTACCTACGAGCAGTACTTC. The rearrangement links TRBV5-4 to TRBJ2-7; D is perhaps TRBD1 (6 bases). The germline V gene has CDR1 SGHNT and CDR2 YYREEE (reference sequence). V lost 3 bases to trimming and J lost 2 bases, with 12 bases between them. This CDR3 spans 14 amino acids.

The chain uses TRBV4-2 and TRBJ2-5; perhaps TRBD2 as D (5 bases). Germline CDR1 is LGHNA and CDR2 is YNFKEQ. The ends were cut back, 4 bases at V and 1 base at J, with 13 bases in the middle. The CDR3 covers 15 residues. The CDR3 sequence is CASSPQRGPQETQYF. The CDR3 DNA reads as TGTGCCAGCAGCCCCCAACGGGGTCCCCAAGAGACCCAGTACTTC.

The chain employs TRBV21-1 and TRBJ1-2; the table names TRBD1, a call not compared with the DNA. TRBV21-1 represents a pseudogene. The CDR3 extends over 16 amino acids. The chain's CDR3 is CASSKKGDREDYGYTF. The CDR3 DNA reads TGTGCCAGCAGCAAAAAGGGGGACAGGGAGGACTATGGCTACACCTTC.

The genes are TRBV6-5 and TRBJ1-1, with D hard to call. The germline V gene encodes CDR1 MNHEY and CDR2 SVGAGI. Trimming took off 6 bases at V and 0 bases at J, with 2 bases between the two ends. The CDR3 sequence is 11 residues long. This CDR3 is CASSMNTEAFF. For the CDR3, the DNA is TGTGCCAGCAGCATGAACACTGAAGCTTTCTTT.

The chain links TRBV7-6 to TRBJ1-1, with 7 nucleotides matching TRBD1. This CDR3 comprises 16 residues. The V and J ends lost 5 bases and 0 bases, in that order; junction bases with no gene match: 9. Germline V CDR1 and CDR2: SGHVS, FNYEAQ. The CDR3 DNA reads TGTGCCAGCAGCGCAGGGGGTGGGAGTATGAACACTGAAGCTTTCTTT. Its translation is CASSAGGGSMNTEAFF.

J is TRBJ2-7 and V is TRBV7-8; TRBD1 is a possible D gene (6 bases). The CDR3 has 15 residues. Germline assignment: CDR1 SGHVS and CDR2 FQNEAQ. Trimming left V 3 bases short and J 2 bases short, with 14 bases between. CDR3 protein: CASSFGDGQTYEQYF. The CDR3 region has the DNA TGTGCCAGCAGCTTTGGGGATGGACAGACCTACGAGCAGTACTTC.

J is TRBJ2-5 and V is TRBV30, with D possibly TRBD1 on 6 matching bases. Trimming stripped 1 base from V and 6 bases from J, with 9 bases between. The CDR3 has 12 residues. Looked up from germline, CDR1 is GTSNPN and CDR2 is SVGIG (reference sequence). The CDR3 is CAWSGQEKTQYF. DNA of the CDR3: TGTGCCTGGAGTGGACAGGAAAAGACCCAGTACTTC.

The rearrangement uses TRBV5-6 and TRBJ2-5; tentatively, D is TRBD2 (6 bases). The length of the CDR3 is 14 residues. Trimming took 0 bases from V and 6 from J, leaving 12 bases between them. Germline CDR1 and CDR2: SGHDT and YYEEEE. The CDR3 DNA reads TGTGCCAGCAGCTTGGCCGGGGGAGGAAAGACCCAGTACTTC. Translating gives CASSLAGGGKTQYF.

This chain connects TRBV7-2 to TRBJ1-2; D ambiguous. Germline assignment: CDR1 SGHTA and CDR2 FQGNSA. V was clipped by 5 bases and J by 8 bases, with 9 bases between them. The CDR3 is 11 amino acids. This CDR3 reads CASSPMSGYTF. CDR3 DNA sequence: TGTGCCAGCAGCCCCATGAGCGGCTACACCTTC.

V usage is TRBV21-1 and J usage is TRBJ2-7; the tabulated D call, TRBD2, remains unverified against the DNA. TRBV21-1 is recorded as a pseudogene. The CDR3 consists of 16 residues. CDR3: CASSKDVREETYEQYV. The DNA of the CDR3 is TGTGCCAGCAGCAAAGACGTGCGAGAGGAGACCTACGAGCAGTACGTC.

The rearrangement joins TRBV7-9 to TRBJ1-5, with D unresolved. The V end lost 4 bases, the J end lost 11 bases, and 12 bases lay between the germline ends. CDR1 and CDR2 from the germline V gene are SEHNR and FQNEAQ (reference sequence). The CDR3 runs to 12 residues. CDR3 sequence: CASSSEKGTQHF. CDR3 coding DNA: TGTGCCAGCAGCTCGGAGAAAGGAACCCAGCATTTT.

The rearrangement joins TRBV28 to TRBJ2-7, with D possibly being TRBD1 (6 bases). The CDR3 totals 14 residues. The V end was cut by 5 bases, the J end by 4 bases, with 15 bases between. CDR1 and CDR2 from the germline V gene are MDHEN and SYDVKM. CDR3 in amino acids: CASSSPDSLYEQYV. DNA for the CDR3: TGTGCCAGCAGTAGCCCGGACAGCCTTTACGAGCAGTACGTC.

The CDR3 nucleotides are TGTGCCAGCAGAATTACGGGCAATCAGCCCCAGCATTTT. Translation: CASRITGNQPQHF. J is TRBJ1-5 and V is TRBV25-1; D uncertain. The length of the CDR3 is 13 residues. The germline gives CDR1 MGHDK, CDR2 SYGVNS. V was cut by 6 bases and J by 2 bases, with 8 bases left in between.

This clone has just a few counts. The V and J genes are TRBV18 and TRBJ2-7; D unclear. Germline assignment: CDR1 KGHSH and CDR2 LQKENI. Between the trimmed V and J ends, which lost 3 bases and 1 base, there was a span of 7 bases. CDR3 size: 13 residues. CDR3 sequence reads: CASSPGSSYEQYV. In DNA, the CDR3 is TGTGCCAGCTCACCGGGCAGTTCCTACGAGCAGTACGTC.

V and J are TRBV5-1 and TRBJ1-5; 7 bases match TRBD1. Losses at the gene ends were 2 bases for V and 5 bases for J; bases not matched to a gene: 10. Germline V CDR1 and CDR2: SGHRS, YFSETQ. The CDR3 covers 16 residues. The CDR3 DNA sequence: TGCGCCAGCAGCTTAGGCCCGGGACAGACCCATCAGCCCCAGCATTTT. This gives the protein CASSLGPGQTHQPQHF.

The chain combines TRBV7-2 with TRBJ2-5; 7 bases align to TRBD1. Germline V gives CDR1 SGHTA, CDR2 FQGNSA. Trimming took 2 bases from V and 1 from J; bases not matched to a gene: 10. This CDR3 spans 17 amino acids. CDR3 amino acids: CASSLQPGGPLQETQYF. CDR3 nucleotides: TGTGCCAGCAGCTTACAGCCAGGGGGACCCCTCCAAGAGACCCAGTACTTC. Complete variable domain (other parts from reference TRBV7-2 and TRBJ2-5): GAGVSQSPSNKVTEKGKDVELRCDPISGHTALYWYRQSLGQGLEFLIYFQGNSAPDKSGLPSDRFSAERTGGSVSTLTIQRTQQEDSAVYLCASSLQPGGPLQETQYFGPGTRLLVL.

CDR3 nucleotides: TGTGCCAGCAGCTTAACCGGGACAGGGATACCCAATGAGCAGTTCTTC. Translation gives CASSLTGTGIPNEQFF. The V gene is TRBV7-2, the J gene TRBJ2-1; the match to TRBD1 covers 9 bases. Germline CDR1 and CDR2: SGHTA and FQGNSA. J gave up 6 bases and V 2 bases, and 8 bases lay outside the gene matches. The CDR3 loop spans 16 amino acids.

This chain links TRBV11-2 with TRBJ2-7; D is possibly TRBD1 (6 bases). Looked up from germline, CDR1 is SGHAT and CDR2 is FQNNGV. Trimming removed 1 base at V and 3 bases at J, with 7 bases between. This CDR3 is built from 13 residues. The CDR3 nucleotides read TGTGCCAGCAGCTTAGGCAGGGGCTACGAGCAGTACTTC. It encodes CASSLGRGYEQYF. Together with reference TRBV11-2 and TRBJ2-7, the CDR3 gives the full variable domain: EAGVAQSPRYKIIEKRQSVAFWCNPISGHATLYWYQQILGQGPKLLIQFQNNGVVDDSQLPKDRFSAERLKGVDSTLKIQPAKLEDSAVYLCASSLGRGYEQYFGPGTRLTVT.

This chain links TRBV30 with TRBJ1-5, with D possibly TRBD1 on 5 matching bases. The CDR3 runs 15 residues. Trimming cost V 2 bases and J 5 bases, with 16 bases left between them. Germline V gene data show CDR1 as GTSNPN and CDR2 as SVGIG (reference sequence). The CDR3 is CAWSFRQGGDQPQHF. The CDR3 bases are TGTGCCTGGAGTTTTCGTCAGGGAGGGGATCAGCCCCAGCATTTT.